Each of the 27 T cell receptor beta chains below was sequenced from the same sample in a study of T cell changes during pregnancy in multiple sclerosis (dated 2019 in TCRdb). The library was obtained by the immunoSEQ multiplex PCR assay. TCRdb took over this immuneACCESS table, retaining in-frame rearrangements with V and J assigned. Such tables are incomplete; in checked studies, under half of the missing clones stem from an unresolved V gene, and the remainder is unexplained. Counted in this sample were 100,000 or so clones; roughly 93% of them appeared once. The ten most abundant clones make up roughly 4% of the sample. The material sequenced was peripheral blood, taken in the first trimester of pregnancy. The receptors derive from a female donor with multiple sclerosis, enrolled in a pregnancy study.

The chain recombines TRBV7-3 with TRBJ2-2, with a weak D call TRBD2 (6 bases). The CDR3 length is 14 residues. Per germline, CDR1 SGHTA and CDR2 FQGTGA. V lost 2 bases, J lost 6 bases, and 10 bases lay in between. In DNA, the CDR3 is TGTGCCAGCAGCTTAGGAGGGGAGTCCGGGGAGCTGTTTTTT. It codes for CASSLGGESGELFF. Based on the CDR3 plus reference TRBV7-3 and TRBJ2-2, the full variable domain is GAGVSQTPSNKVTEKGKYVELRCDPISGHTALYWYRQSLGQGPEFLIYFQGTGAADDSGLPNDRFFAVRPEGSVSTLKIQRTERGDSAVYLCASSLGGESGELFFGEGSRLTVL.

The chain has TRBV12-5 and TRBJ2-1, with D maybe TRBD2 (7 bases). This CDR3 contains 14 residues. Looked up from germline, CDR1 is LGHNT and CDR2 is FRNRAP. V lost 3 bases and J 4 bases, leaving 10 bases between the germline ends. The CDR3 DNA reads as TGTGCTAGTGGTTTTGCGGGGGCATACAATGAGCAGTTCTTC. Its translation: CASGFAGAYNEQFF.

V gene TRBV5-1 combines with J gene TRBJ2-1, with D possibly being TRBD1 (6 bases). The CDR3 sequence is 15 residues long. Trimming took 3 bases from V and 3 from J, leaving 13 bases between them. Germline-derived CDR1 and CDR2 are SGHRS and YFSETQ. CDR3 region: CASSSNRDNYNEQFF. The CDR3 nucleotides are TGCGCCAGCAGCTCGAACAGGGACAACTACAATGAGCAGTTCTTC.

This sequence joins TRBV27 and TRBJ2-7; D is possibly TRBD1 (5 bases). Germline CDR1 reads MNHEY; CDR2 reads SMNVEV (reference sequence). The CDR3 is 17 amino acids. The V end lost 6 bases, the J end lost 6 bases, and 27 bases lay between the germline ends. CDR3 residues: CASSPEFTGSIQFEQYF. CDR3 nucleotide sequence: TGTGCCAGCAGCCCTGAGTTTACAGGCTCGATCCAATTCGAGCAGTACTTC.

The CDR3 here is CASNPPGGKAEAFF. The CDR3 DNA reads as TGTGCCAGTAACCCCCCGGGGGGGAAGGCTGAAGCTTTCTTT. The chain is built from TRBV19 and TRBJ1-1, with TRBD1 as a possible D gene (5 bases). Germline CDR1 LNHDA, CDR2 SQIVND (reference sequence). V shed 7 bases and J shed 6 bases, with 18 bases lying between them. There are 14 residues in the CDR3.

Turning to this clone: The junction shows a germline mismatch at one end, possibly a read error. The chain is built from TRBV5-1 and TRBJ2-1, with 7 bases identical to TRBD2. CDR3 length: 12 residues. Per germline, CDR1 SGHRS and CDR2 YFSETQ. CDR3 in amino acids: CASSRTRDEQFF. Here the CDR3 DNA reads TGCGCCAGCAGCAGGACTAGGGATGAACAGTTCTTC.

The chain joins TRBV13 to TRBJ1-6, with TRBD1 matching 11 bases. V trimming: 4 bases; J trimming: 10 bases; junction bases outside the gene matches: 12. The germline V gene encodes CDR1 PRHDT and CDR2 FYEKMQ (reference sequence). The CDR3 spans 17 residues. The CDR3 protein is CASSSGTGGGGGSPLHF. The CDR3 nucleotides are TGTGCCAGCAGCTCCGGGACAGGGGGTGGGGGGGGATCACCCCTCCACTTT.

This chain uses TRBV28 with TRBJ2-7, with a tentative D call TRBD1 (6 bases). This CDR3 has 15 amino acids. V lost 6 bases to trimming and J lost 4 bases, with 19 bases between them. Germline CDR1 is MDHEN and CDR2 is SYDVKM. The CDR3 DNA reads TGTGCCAGCAGCGCCCGCTCAGGGGATCCATACGAGCAGTACTTC. Translation: CASSARSGDPYEQYF.

This sequence joins TRBV7-3 and TRBJ2-3, with TRBD1 identical over 8 bases. The CDR3 is made up of 15 amino acids. Germline-derived CDR1 and CDR2 are SGHTA and FQGTGA. The J segment lost 1 base and the V segment lost 5 bases, leaving 5 bases of the junction unmatched. CDR3 region: CASSPGQGGTDTQYF. CDR3 nucleotide sequence: TGTGCCAGCAGCCCAGGACAGGGCGGCACAGATACGCAGTATTTT. The whole variable domain, remainder taken from reference TRBV7-3 and TRBJ2-3, is GAGVSQTPSNKVTEKGKYVELRCDPISGHTALYWYRQSLGQGPEFLIYFQGTGAADDSGLPNDRFFAVRPEGSVSTLKIQRTERGDSAVYLCASSPGQGGTDTQYFGPGTRLTVL.

The table lists this clone with a few counts. V is TRBV7-6 and J is TRBJ1-1, with 9 bases identical to TRBD1. The CDR3 covers 17 residues. Germline values: CDR1 SGHVS, CDR2 FNYEAQ. Germline trimming cut 3 bases from V and 0 bases from J; bases unmatched to any gene: 8. The CDR3 is CASSLGTGNYMNTEAFF. Here the CDR3 DNA reads TGTGCCAGCAGCTTGGGGACAGGGAACTACATGAACACTGAAGCTTTCTTT.

CDR3 residues: CASTPRGEDQPQHF. CDR3 bases: TGTGCCAGCACCCCACGGGGGGAGGATCAGCCCCAGCATTTT. The rearrangement links TRBV27 to TRBJ1-5; tentative D call: TRBD1 (5 bases). Deletions cut 7 bases from V and 5 bases from J, with 15 bases between. The CDR3 has 14 residues. The germline CDR1 and CDR2 sequences are MNHEY and SMNVEV (reference sequence).

V usage is TRBV7-6 and J usage is TRBJ2-5; 8 bases fit TRBD2. Germline values: CDR1 SGHVS, CDR2 FNYEAQ. Losses at the gene ends were 5 bases for V and 5 bases for J; bases not matched to a gene: 10. The CDR3 extends over 15 amino acids. The CDR3 protein is CASSPSPGGGETQYF. The CDR3 DNA reads TGTGCCAGCAGCCCGAGTCCCGGGGGGGGTGAGACCCAGTACTTC. Full variable domain (remainder filled in from reference TRBV7-6 and TRBJ2-5): GAGVSQSPRYKVTKRGQDVALRCDPISGHVSLYWYRQALGQGPEFLTYFNYEAQQDKSGLPNDRFSAERPEGSISTLTIQRTEQRDSAMYRCASSPSPGGGETQYFGPGTRLLVL.

The chain couples TRBV29-1 to TRBJ1-4; 7 nucleotides align to TRBD1. The CDR3 contains 16 residues. CDR1 and CDR2 (germline): SQVTM, ANQGSEA. The V gene end was trimmed by 6 bases and the J gene end by 4 bases; junction bases not matched to a gene: 14. The CDR3 loop is CSVDSGTEDFNEKLFF. For the CDR3, the DNA is TGCAGCGTCGACTCCGGGACAGAGGACTTTAATGAAAAACTGTTTTTT.

This clone has only one observation. The chain joins TRBV27 to TRBJ1-2; a weak D match, TRBD1 (6 bases). The V and J ends lost 4 bases and 4 bases respectively, with 19 bases between them. Germline values: CDR1 MNHEY, CDR2 SMNVEV (reference sequence). The length of the CDR3 is 16 residues. The CDR3 loop is CASSSYTDRYGYGYTF. The CDR3 DNA reads TGTGCCAGCAGTTCCTATACCGACAGGTACGGCTATGGCTACACCTTC.

In this sample, this clone turned up once. This rearrangement joins TRBV4-1 to TRBJ1-1, with D tentatively TRBD1 (5 bases). This CDR3 region has 15 residues. V was trimmed by 0 bases and J by 3 bases, leaving 11 bases between them. Germline V gene lookup returns CDR1 MGHRA and CDR2 YSYEKL. CDR3 protein: CASSQDEGRDTEAFF. CDR3 nucleotide sequence: TGCGCCAGCAGCCAAGATGAGGGGAGGGACACTGAAGCTTTCTTT.

This clone has a single count. The V call is TRBV7-9, the J call TRBJ2-1; a possible D gene is TRBD1 (7 bases). In germline, CDR1 is SEHNR, CDR2 FQNEAQ (reference sequence). Trimming removed 4 bases at V and 10 bases at J, with 20 bases between. The CDR3 contains 15 residues. The CDR3: CASSSATGQEGEQFF. The CDR3 coding sequence is TGTGCCAGCAGCTCGGCGACAGGGCAGGAGGGGGAGCAGTTCTTC.

The CDR3 nucleotides read TGTGCCAGCAGTTACGGGGCCCCGAGCTCCTACGAGCAGTACTTC. Translation gives CASSYGAPSSYEQYF. The chain links TRBV6-5 to TRBJ2-7; tentative D call: TRBD1 (5 bases). Trimming shortened V by 2 bases and J by 0 bases, and 11 bases separated the two germline ends. This CDR3 has 15 residues. Germline V gene sequence: CDR1 MNHEY, CDR2 SVGAGI.

The chain recombines TRBV29-1 with TRBJ1-2; 9 nucleotides agree with TRBD1. The germline CDR1 and CDR2 sequences are SQVTM and ANQGSEA. The V gene end was trimmed by 6 bases and the J gene end by 1 base; junction bases not matched to a gene: 3. The CDR3 contains 13 residues. DNA of the CDR3: TGCAGCGTATGGACAGGGGTTAACTATGGCTACACCTTC. This sequence encodes CSVWTGVNYGYTF.

The gene calls are TRBV2 and TRBJ1-5; TRBD1 might be the D (6 bases). The germline gives CDR1 SNHLY, CDR2 FYNNEI. The ends were cut back, 7 bases at V and 7 bases at J, with 17 bases in the middle. CDR3 length: 14 residues. In nucleotides, the CDR3 is TGTGCCAGCACCCAAGGGGGGGGCATACAGCCCCAGCATTTT. Its translation is CASTQGGGIQPQHF. Combining the CDR3 with reference TRBV2 and TRBJ1-5 gives the whole variable domain EPEVTQTPSHQVTQMGQEVILRCVPISNHLYFYWYRQILGQKVEFLVSFYNNEISEKSEIFDDQFSVERPDGSNFTLKIRSTKLEDSAMYFCASTQGGGIQPQHFGDGTRLSIL.

The chain employs TRBV9 and TRBJ2-2; 8 nucleotides align to TRBD2. V was clipped by 0 bases and J by 4 bases; unmatched bases: 5. Germline lookup yields CDR1 SGDLS and CDR2 YYNGEE. The CDR3 is made up of 16 amino acids. Here the CDR3 reads CASSVDGGGFTGELFF. The DNA for the CDR3 is TGTGCCAGCAGCGTAGATGGCGGGGGGTTCACCGGGGAGCTGTTTTTT.

The chain couples TRBV9 to TRBJ2-2; TRBD1 aligns across 7 bases. The CDR3 spans 15 residues. After removal of 2 bases from V and 1 base from J, the junction contained 2 bases not matched to a gene. In germline, CDR1 is SGDLS, CDR2 YYNGEE. The CDR3 loop reads CASSVGTENTGELFF. The CDR3 DNA is TGTGCCAGCAGCGTCGGGACAGAGAACACCGGGGAGCTGTTTTTT.

The chain couples TRBV30 to TRBJ1-5, with TRBD1 matching 8 bases. Looked up from germline, CDR1 is GTSNPN and CDR2 is SVGIG (reference sequence). Trimming took 1 base from V and 4 from J; bases not matched to a gene: 6. The CDR3 extends over 15 amino acids. CDR3 in DNA: TGTGCCTGGAGTGACTTGGGACAGGAGAATCAGCCCCAGCATTTT. Its translation is CAWSDLGQENQPQHF.

The chain couples TRBV7-9 to TRBJ2-1; tentatively, D is TRBD1 (5 bases). Germline CDR1 reads SEHNR; CDR2 reads FQNEAQ (reference sequence). CDR3 length equals 17 residues. With 5 bases removed from V and 2 bases from J, the gap between germline ends came to 19 bases. CDR3 loop: CASSPPLDKTPYNEQFF. The DNA for the CDR3 is TGTGCCAGCAGCCCTCCCCTGGACAAGACCCCCTACAATGAGCAGTTCTTC.

The chain is built from TRBV7-9 and TRBJ1-2; 10 bases fit TRBD1. V dropped 4 bases and J dropped 1; count of bases not matched to a gene: 3. This CDR3 region has 15 residues. Germline CDR1 and CDR2: SEHNR and FQNEAQ (reference sequence). This chain's CDR3 is CASSYDRGHNYGYTF. Here the CDR3 DNA reads TGTGCCAGCAGCTACGACAGGGGGCATAACTATGGCTACACCTTC.

J is TRBJ1-4 and V is TRBV10-3, with D maybe TRBD1 (5 bases). Germline CDR1 ENHRY, CDR2 SYGVKD. The CDR3 has 13 residues. V was cut by 6 bases and J by 8 bases, with 13 bases left in between. CDR3: CAISPVGGEKLFF. In nucleotides, the CDR3 is TGTGCCATCAGCCCCGTGGGGGGAGAAAAACTGTTTTTT.

The chain carries TRBV6-1 and TRBJ2-3, with D maybe TRBD2 (7 bases). V gave up 6 bases and J gave up 2 bases, with 15 bases separating them. CDR1 is MNHNS and CDR2 is SASEGT in the germline V gene. The CDR3 runs to 15 residues. DNA of the CDR3: TGTGCCAGCAGAGTGGGCGGGGGCCACACAGATACGCAGTATTTT. Translated: CASRVGGGHTDTQYF.

The chain employs TRBV7-9 and TRBJ2-7; TRBD1 is a possible D gene (6 bases). CDR1 is SEHNR, CDR2 FQNEAQ, per germline (reference sequence). Trimming pared 5 bases from V and 7 bases from J, leaving 18 bases between. The CDR3 runs 14 residues. CDR3 nucleotides: TGTGCCAGCAGCCCCGGACAGAACCCCTGGGAGCAGTACTTC. Translation gives CASSPGQNPWEQYF.